Presented here are 4 T cell receptor beta chains from one specimen sequenced in a study of cytomegalovirus exposure and HLA in healthy donors. Libraries were prepared by immunoSEQ multiplex PCR; TCRdb keeps only in-frame clonotypes and omits some of them. Among around 160,000 clones listed, roughly 84% were seen once. Input material: PBMCs. The receptors originated from a man in his thirties or forties in good health and CMV-seropositive.

This clone was seen only a few times. The rearrangement uses TRBV14 and TRBJ1-2; possibly TRBD1 for D (6 bases). The V gene's germline CDR1 is SGHDN and CDR2 FVKESK. The CDR3 runs 16 residues. The ends were cut back, 1 base at V and 1 base at J, with 13 bases in the middle. The CDR3 here is CASSQGQVIGNYGYTF. In DNA, the CDR3 is TGTGCCAGCAGCCAAGGACAGGTCATTGGTAACTATGGCTACACCTTC. Drawing the rest from reference TRBV14 and TRBJ1-2, the complete variable domain is EAGVTQFPSHSVIEKGQTVTLRCDPISGHDNLYWYRRVMGKEIKFLLHFVKESKQDESGMPNNRFLAERTGGTYSTLKVQPAELEDSGVYFCASSQGQVIGNYGYTFGSGTRLTVV.

This clone was detected once. V is TRBV7-9 and J is TRBJ1-4, with TRBD1 matching 8 bases. CDR1 is SEHNR and CDR2 is FQNEAQ in the germline V gene (reference sequence). The length of the CDR3 is 16 residues. The V and J ends lost 5 bases and 0 bases, in that order; junction bases with no gene match: 5. CDR3 sequence reads: CASSLGQGTTNEKLFF. For the CDR3, the DNA is TGTGCCAGCAGCCTTGGACAGGGAACAACTAATGAAAAACTGTTTTTT.

This rearrangement joins TRBV28 to TRBJ2-6; D unclear. Germline CDR1 and CDR2: MDHEN and SYDVKM. Trimming removed 7 bases from V and 2 bases from J, with 9 bases in between. This CDR3 spans 14 amino acids. DNA for the CDR3: TGTGCCAGCATATCTAGTGCTGGGGCCAACGTCCTGACTTTC. Protein sequence: CASISSAGANVLTF.

The chain joins TRBV5-4 to TRBJ2-1; 12 bases line up with TRBD2. After removal of 5 bases from V and 0 bases from J, the junction contained 6 bases not matched to a gene. The CDR3 consists of 17 residues. The germline CDR1 and CDR2 sequences are SGHNT and YYREEE (reference sequence). The CDR3 DNA follows: TGTGCCAGCAGGCCTAGCGGGGGGGCAGTCTCCTACAATGAGCAGTTCTTC. It yields the protein CASRPSGGAVSYNEQFF.